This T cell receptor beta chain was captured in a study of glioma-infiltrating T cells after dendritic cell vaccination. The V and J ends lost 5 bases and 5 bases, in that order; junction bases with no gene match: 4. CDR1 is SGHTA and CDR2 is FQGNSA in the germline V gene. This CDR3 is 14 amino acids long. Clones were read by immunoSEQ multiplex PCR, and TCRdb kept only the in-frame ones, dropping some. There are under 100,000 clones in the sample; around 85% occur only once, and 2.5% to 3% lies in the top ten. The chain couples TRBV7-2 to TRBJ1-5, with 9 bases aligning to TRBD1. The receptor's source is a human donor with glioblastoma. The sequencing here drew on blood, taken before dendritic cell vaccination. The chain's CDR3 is CASSSRTGDQPQHF. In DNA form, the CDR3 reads TGTGCCAGCAGCAGCCGGACAGGGGATCAGCCCCAGCATTTT.